At least ten counts were recorded for the clone carrying this T cell receptor beta chain. Its antigen is undetermined. Germline CDR1 SQVTM, CDR2 ANQGSEA. Trimming left V 4 bases short and J 4 bases short, with 15 bases between. This CDR3 is 14 amino acids long. Unique molecular identifiers were added to individual cDNA molecules. MiXCR, run by TCRdb on the 5' RACE reads, gives a single entry per CDR3 protein. The sample shows about 67,000 distinct CDR3 sequences, approximately 10% of them seen only once. The data originate from a study of early T cells in non-severe SARS-CoV-2 infection. Across the whole study: Unpaired chains resulted from sequencing bulk RNA of unsorted whole blood. General study results and limits: Private and CD4 specificities were missed by VDJdb matching, skewed to anti-spike CD8.

The clonotype originates from an adult who was a healthcare worker with PCR-confirmed SARS-CoV-2 infection or an uninfected control (not recorded which). The chain is built from TRBV29-1 and TRBJ2-3, with D possibly being TRBD2 (5 bases). The material sequenced was whole blood. Written as DNA, the CDR3 is TGCAGCGTTGTGTCCCCTTCGGGGTCAGATACGCAGTATTTT. Translation: CSVVSPSGSDTQYF.